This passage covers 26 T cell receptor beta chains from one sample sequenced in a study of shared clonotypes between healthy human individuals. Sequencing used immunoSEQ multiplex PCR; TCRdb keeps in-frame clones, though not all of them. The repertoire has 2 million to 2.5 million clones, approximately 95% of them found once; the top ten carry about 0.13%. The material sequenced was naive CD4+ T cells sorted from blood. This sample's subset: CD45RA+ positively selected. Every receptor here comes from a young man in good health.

DNA of the CDR3: TGTGCCAGCAGCGTAGAGGGAGCAAATCAGCCCCAGCATTTT. Encoded protein: CASSVEGANQPQHF. This chain joins TRBV9 and TRBJ1-5; D unresolved. The germline CDR1 and CDR2 sequences are SGDLS and YYNGEE. Deletions cut 0 bases from V and 4 bases from J, with 8 bases between. The CDR3 is made up of 14 amino acids.

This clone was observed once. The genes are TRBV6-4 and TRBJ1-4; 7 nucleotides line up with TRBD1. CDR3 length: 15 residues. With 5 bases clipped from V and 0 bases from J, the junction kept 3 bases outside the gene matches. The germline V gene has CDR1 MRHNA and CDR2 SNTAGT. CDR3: CASSRTGSTNEKLFF. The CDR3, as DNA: TGTGCCAGCAGTCGGACAGGTTCAACTAATGAAAAACTGTTTTTT.

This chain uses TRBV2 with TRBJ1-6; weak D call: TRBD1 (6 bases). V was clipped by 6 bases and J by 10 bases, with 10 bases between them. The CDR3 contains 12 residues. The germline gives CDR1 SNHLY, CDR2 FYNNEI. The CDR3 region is CASRGTFSPLHF. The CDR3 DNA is TGTGCCAGCAGGGGGACATTCTCACCCCTCCACTTT. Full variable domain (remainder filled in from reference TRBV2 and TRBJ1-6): EPEVTQTPSHQVTQMGQEVILRCVPISNHLYFYWYRQILGQKVEFLVSFYNNEISEKSEIFDDQFSVERPDGSNFTLKIRSTKLEDSAMYFCASRGTFSPLHFGNGTRLTVT.

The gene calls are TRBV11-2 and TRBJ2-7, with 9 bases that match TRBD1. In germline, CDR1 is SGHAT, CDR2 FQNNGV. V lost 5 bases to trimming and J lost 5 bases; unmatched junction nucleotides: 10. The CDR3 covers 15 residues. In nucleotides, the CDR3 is TGTGCCAGCAGCCGACAACTGGACAGGGGCAACGAGCAGTACTTC. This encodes CASSRQLDRGNEQYF. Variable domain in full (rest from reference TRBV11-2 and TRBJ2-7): EAGVAQSPRYKIIEKRQSVAFWCNPISGHATLYWYQQILGQGPKLLIQFQNNGVVDDSQLPKDRFSAERLKGVDSTLKIQPAKLEDSAVYLCASSRQLDRGNEQYFGPGTRLTVT.

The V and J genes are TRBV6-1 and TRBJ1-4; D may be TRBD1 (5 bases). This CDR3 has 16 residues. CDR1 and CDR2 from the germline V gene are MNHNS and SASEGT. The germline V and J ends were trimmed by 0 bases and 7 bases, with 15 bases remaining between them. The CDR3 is CASSEAGGLGGEKLFF. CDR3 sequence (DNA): TGTGCCAGCAGTGAAGCGGGAGGGTTGGGGGGTGAAAAACTGTTTTTT.

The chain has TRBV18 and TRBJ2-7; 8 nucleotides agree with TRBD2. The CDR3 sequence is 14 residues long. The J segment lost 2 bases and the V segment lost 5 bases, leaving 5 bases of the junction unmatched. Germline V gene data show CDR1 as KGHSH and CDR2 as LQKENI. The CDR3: CASSTAGGTYEQYF. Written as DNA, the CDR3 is TGTGCCAGCTCAACGGCGGGAGGAACCTACGAGCAGTACTTC.

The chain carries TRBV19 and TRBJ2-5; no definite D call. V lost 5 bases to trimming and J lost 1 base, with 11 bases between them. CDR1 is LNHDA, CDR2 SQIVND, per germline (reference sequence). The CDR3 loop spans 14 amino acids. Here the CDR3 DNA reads TGTGCCAGTAGTCCACGGACCGGCCAAGAGACCCAGTACTTC. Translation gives CASSPRTGQETQYF.

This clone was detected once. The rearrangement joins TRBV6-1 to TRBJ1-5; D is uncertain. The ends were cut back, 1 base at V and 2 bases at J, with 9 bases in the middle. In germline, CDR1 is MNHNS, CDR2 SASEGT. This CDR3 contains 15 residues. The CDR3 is CASSEVAPRNQPQHF. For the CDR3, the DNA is TGTGCCAGCAGTGAAGTCGCGCCCCGCAATCAGCCCCAGCATTTT.

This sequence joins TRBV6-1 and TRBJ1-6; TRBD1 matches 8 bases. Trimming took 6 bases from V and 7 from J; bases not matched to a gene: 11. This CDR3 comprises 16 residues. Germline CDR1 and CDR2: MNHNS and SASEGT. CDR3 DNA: TGTGCCAGCAGCGAAACAGGGACAGGTTACAATTCACCCCTCCACTTT. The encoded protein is CASSETGTGYNSPLHF.

CDR3 sequence (DNA): TGTGCCAGCAGGAAATCGACGGGGGCGGTCACTGAAGCTTTCTTT. Translation: CASRKSTGAVTEAFF. The chain links TRBV7-9 to TRBJ1-1; a weak D match, TRBD1 (6 bases). The CDR3 is 15 residues long. Looked up from germline, CDR1 is SEHNR and CDR2 is FQNEAQ (reference sequence). Trimming cost V 6 bases and J 4 bases, with 18 bases left between them. Full variable domain (remainder filled in from reference TRBV7-9 and TRBJ1-1): DTGVSQNPRHKITKRGQNVTFRCDPISEHNRLYWYRQTLGQGPEFLTYFQNEAQLEKSRLLSDRFSAERPKGSFSTLEIQRTEQGDSAMYLCASRKSTGAVTEAFFGQGTRLTVV.

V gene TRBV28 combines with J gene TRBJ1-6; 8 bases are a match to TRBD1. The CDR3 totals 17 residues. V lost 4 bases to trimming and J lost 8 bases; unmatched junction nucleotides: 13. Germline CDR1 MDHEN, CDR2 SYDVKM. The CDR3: CASSSLPPTGAHSPLHF. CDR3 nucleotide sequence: TGTGCCAGCAGTTCCCTACCCCCGACAGGGGCGCATTCACCCCTCCACTTT.

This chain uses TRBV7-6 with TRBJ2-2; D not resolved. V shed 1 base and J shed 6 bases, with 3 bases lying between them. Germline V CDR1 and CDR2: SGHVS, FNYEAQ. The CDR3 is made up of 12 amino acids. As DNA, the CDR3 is TGTGCCAGCAGCTTAGTCTCCGGGGAGCTGTTTTTT. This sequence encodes CASSLVSGELFF.

The CDR3 loop reads CAMRGQTMNTEAFF. The CDR3 nucleotides read TGTGCCATGAGGGGACAGACTATGAACACTGAAGCTTTCTTT. The V and J genes are TRBV10-3 and TRBJ1-1, with 7 bases lining up with TRBD1. The germline gives CDR1 ENHRY, CDR2 SYGVKD. The V and J ends lost 9 bases and 0 bases, in that order; junction bases with no gene match: 7. This CDR3 is 14 amino acids long.

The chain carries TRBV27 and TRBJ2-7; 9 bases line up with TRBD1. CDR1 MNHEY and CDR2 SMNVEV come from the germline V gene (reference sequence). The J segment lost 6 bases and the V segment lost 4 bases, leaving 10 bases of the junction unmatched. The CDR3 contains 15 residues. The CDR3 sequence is CASSSFGQGLVEQYF. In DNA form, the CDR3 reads TGTGCCAGCAGTTCCTTCGGACAGGGGCTTGTCGAGCAGTACTTC.

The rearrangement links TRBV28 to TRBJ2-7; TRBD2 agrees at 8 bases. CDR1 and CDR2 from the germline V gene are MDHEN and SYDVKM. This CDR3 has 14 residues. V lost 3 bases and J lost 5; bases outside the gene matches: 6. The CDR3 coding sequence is TGTGCCAGCAGTTTTGCGGGGGGAAGGAACGAGCAGTACTTC. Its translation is CASSFAGGRNEQYF.

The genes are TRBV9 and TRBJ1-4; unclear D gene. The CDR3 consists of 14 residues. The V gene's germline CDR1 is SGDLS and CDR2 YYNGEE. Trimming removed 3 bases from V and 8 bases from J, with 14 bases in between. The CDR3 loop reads CASSADRFGEKLFF. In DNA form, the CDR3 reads TGTGCCAGCAGCGCCGACCGCTTTGGGGAAAAACTGTTTTTT.

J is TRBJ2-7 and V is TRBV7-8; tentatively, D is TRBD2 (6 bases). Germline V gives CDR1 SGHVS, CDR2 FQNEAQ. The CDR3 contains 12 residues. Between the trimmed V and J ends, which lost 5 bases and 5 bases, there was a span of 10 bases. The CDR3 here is CASSPGGDEQYF. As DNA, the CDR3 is TGTGCCAGCAGCCCAGGAGGGGACGAGCAGTACTTC. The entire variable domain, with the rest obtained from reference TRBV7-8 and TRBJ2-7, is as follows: GAGVSQSPRYKVAKRGQDVALRCDPISGHVSLFWYQQALGQGPEFLTYFQNEAQLDKSGLPSDRFFAERPEGSVSTLKIQRTQQEDSAVYLCASSPGGDEQYFGPGTRLTVT.

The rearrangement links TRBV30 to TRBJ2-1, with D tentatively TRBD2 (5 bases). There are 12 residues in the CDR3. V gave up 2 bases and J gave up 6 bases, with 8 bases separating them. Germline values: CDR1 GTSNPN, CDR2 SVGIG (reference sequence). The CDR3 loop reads CAWSTSSNEQFF. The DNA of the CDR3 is TGTGCCTGGAGTACTAGTAGCAATGAGCAGTTCTTC.

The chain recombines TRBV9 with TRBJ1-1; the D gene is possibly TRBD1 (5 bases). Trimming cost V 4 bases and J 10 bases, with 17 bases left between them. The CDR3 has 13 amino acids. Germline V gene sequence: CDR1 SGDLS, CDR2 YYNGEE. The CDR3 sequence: CASSPETAVRAFF. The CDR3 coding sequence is TGTGCCAGCAGCCCGGAGACAGCTGTCAGAGCTTTCTTT.

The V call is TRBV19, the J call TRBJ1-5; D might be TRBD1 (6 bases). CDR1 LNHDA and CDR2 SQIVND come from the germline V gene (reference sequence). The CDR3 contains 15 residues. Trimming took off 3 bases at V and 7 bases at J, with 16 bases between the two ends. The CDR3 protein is CASSMGARIGQPQHF. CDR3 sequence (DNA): TGTGCCAGTAGTATGGGGGCCAGGATTGGGCAGCCCCAGCATTTT. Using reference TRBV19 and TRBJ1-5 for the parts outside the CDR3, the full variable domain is DGGITQSPKYLFRKEGQNVTLSCEQNLNHDAMYWYRQDPGQGLRLIYYSQIVNDFQKGDIAEGYSVSREKKESFPLTVTSAQKNPTAFYLCASSMGARIGQPQHFGDGTRLSIL.

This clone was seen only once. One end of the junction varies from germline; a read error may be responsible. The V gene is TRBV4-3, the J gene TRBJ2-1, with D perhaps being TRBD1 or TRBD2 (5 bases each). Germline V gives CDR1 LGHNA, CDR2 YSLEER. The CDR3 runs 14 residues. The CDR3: CASSQGAYYNEQFF. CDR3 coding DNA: TGCGCCAGTAGCCAGGGAGCATACTACAATGAGCAGTTCTTC.

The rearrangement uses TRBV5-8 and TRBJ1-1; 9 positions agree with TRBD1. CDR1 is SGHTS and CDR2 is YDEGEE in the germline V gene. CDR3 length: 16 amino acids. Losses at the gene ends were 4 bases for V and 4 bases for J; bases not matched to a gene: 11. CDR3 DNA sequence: TGTGCCAGCAGCCGCGGGACAGGGAATGCGGGCACTGAAGCTTTCTTT. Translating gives CASSRGTGNAGTEAFF.

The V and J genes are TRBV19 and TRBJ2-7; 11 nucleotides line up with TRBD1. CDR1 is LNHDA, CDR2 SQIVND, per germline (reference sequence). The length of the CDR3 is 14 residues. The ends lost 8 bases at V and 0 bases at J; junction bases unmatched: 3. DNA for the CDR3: TGTGCCAGTGCGGGACAGGGGGTCTCCTACGAGCAGTACTTC. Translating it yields CASAGQGVSYEQYF.

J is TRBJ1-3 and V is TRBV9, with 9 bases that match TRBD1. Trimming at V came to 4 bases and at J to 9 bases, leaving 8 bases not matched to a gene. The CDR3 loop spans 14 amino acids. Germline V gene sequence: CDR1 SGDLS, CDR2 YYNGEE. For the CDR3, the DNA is TGTGCCAGCAGCCCCCGGGGACAGGGCCCCACCATATATTTT. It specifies CASSPRGQGPTIYF. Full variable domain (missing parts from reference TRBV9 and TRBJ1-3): DSGVTQTPKHLITATGQRVTLRCSPRSGDLSVYWYQQSLDQGLQFLIQYYNGEERAKGNILERFSAQQFPDLHSELNLSSLELGDSALYFCASSPRGQGPTIYFGEGSWLTVV.

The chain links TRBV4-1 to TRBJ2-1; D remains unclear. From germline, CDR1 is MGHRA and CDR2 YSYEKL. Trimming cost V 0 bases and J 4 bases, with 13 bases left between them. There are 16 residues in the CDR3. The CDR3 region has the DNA TGCGCCAGCAGCCAAGAAACCTCCCTCCGGTACAATGAGCAGTTCTTC. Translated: CASSQETSLRYNEQFF.

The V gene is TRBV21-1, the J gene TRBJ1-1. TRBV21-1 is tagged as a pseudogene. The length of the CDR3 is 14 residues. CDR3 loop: CASSKSGRLPEAFF. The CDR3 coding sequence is TGTGCCAGCAGCAAAAGTGGGCGGCTCCCTGAAGCTTTCTTT.